The 21 T cell receptor beta chains below all came from one sample that was sequenced in a study of blood T cell repertoires in COVID-19. The data were produced by immunoSEQ multiplex PCR, yet TCRdb's version contains in-frame clones alone and is incomplete. The sample includes more than 100,000 clones, 81% of them seen just once. The sequencing input was peripheral blood. The receptors derive from a woman aged 55-69 years with active or convalescent COVID-19.

The chain employs TRBV6-1 and TRBJ1-6; maybe TRBD1 (5 bases). The V gene lost 3 bases and the J gene lost 10 bases, with 13 bases spanning the gap. Germline V gene data show CDR1 as MNHNS and CDR2 as SASEGT. The CDR3 loop spans 14 amino acids. This CDR3 reads CASSEVRGESPLHF. For the CDR3, the DNA is TGTGCCAGCAGTGAGGTCCGGGGGGAATCACCCCTCCACTTT.

The rearrangement joins TRBV5-8 to TRBJ1-2; TRBD1 might be the D (6 bases). CDR1 and CDR2 from the germline V gene are SGHTS and YDEGEE. CDR3 length: 13 amino acids. V lost 2 bases to trimming and J lost 4 bases, with 9 bases between them. CDR3 DNA: TGTGCCAGCAGCTTTGGACAGAGCTATGGCTACACCTTC. Protein product: CASSFGQSYGYTF. Looking up the rest from reference TRBV5-8 and TRBJ1-2 gives the full variable domain: EAGVTQSPTHLIKTRGQQATLRCSPISGHTSVYWYQQALGLGLQFLLWYDEGEERNRGNFPPRFSGRQFPNYSSELNVNALELEDSALYLCASSFGQSYGYTFGSGTRLTVV.

The chain carries TRBV4-1 and TRBJ2-5; TRBD1 agrees at 7 bases. Germline V gives CDR1 MGHRA, CDR2 YSYEKL. The trim removed 3 bases at V and 2 bases at J, leaving 9 bases unmatched. The CDR3 totals 16 residues. In DNA form, the CDR3 reads TGCGCCAGCAGCCAGTCAGAGACAGGGATTCAAGAGACCCAGTACTTC. This codes for CASSQSETGIQETQYF.

The genes are TRBV11-3 and TRBJ2-1; the match to TRBD2 covers 7 bases. J lost 5 bases, V lost 1 base, and 5 bases had no gene match. The CDR3 covers 15 residues. Germline CDR1 reads SGHNT; CDR2 reads YENEEA. The CDR3 protein is CASSLGGSPHNEQFF. The CDR3 region has the DNA TGTGCCAGCAGCTTAGGCGGGAGCCCCCACAATGAGCAGTTCTTC.

This clone has just a few counts. This chain links TRBV10-3 with TRBJ2-5; 8 bases line up with TRBD2. The germline CDR1 and CDR2 sequences are ENHRY and SYGVKD. J gave up 5 bases and V 7 bases, and 6 bases lay outside the gene matches. The CDR3 has 13 residues. CDR3 nucleotides: TGTGCCATCAAGCCGGGAGGGTCGGAGACCCAGTACTTC. Translation gives CAIKPGGSETQYF.

The chain combines TRBV6-2 or TRBV6-3 with TRBJ2-3; 8 positions agree with TRBD2. After removal of 2 bases from V and 6 bases from J, the junction contained 10 bases not matched to a gene. The CDR3 is 16 amino acids. From germline, CDR1 is MNHEY and CDR2 SVGEGT. DNA for the CDR3: TGTGCCAGCAGTTACATTTGGGCTAGCGGGCGGGATACGCAGTATTTT. Protein: CASSYIWASGRDTQYF.

The rearrangement joins TRBV7-3 to TRBJ2-6; 7 nucleotides align to TRBD1. This CDR3 contains 15 residues. Germline V CDR1 and CDR2: SGHTA, FQGTGA. Trimming cost V 5 bases and J 2 bases; bases outside gene matches: 3. The CDR3, as DNA: TGTGCCAGCAGCCCAGGGGGAGCTGGGGCCAACGTCCTGACTTTC. The encoded protein is CASSPGGAGANVLTF.

This rearrangement joins TRBV24-1 to TRBJ2-1, with 8 nucleotides matching TRBD2. The CDR3 runs to 19 residues. Germline CDR1 reads KGHDR; CDR2 reads SFDVKD. With 0 bases clipped from V and 6 bases from J, the junction kept 15 bases outside the gene matches. The CDR3 sequence: CATSDLQGAGEGRGNEQFF. The CDR3, as DNA: TGTGCCACCAGTGATTTGCAAGGAGCGGGAGAAGGGCGCGGCAATGAGCAGTTCTTC.

V and J are TRBV28 and TRBJ2-3; 8 bases agree with TRBD1. The CDR3 length is 15 residues. The ends lost 6 bases at V and 3 bases at J; junction bases unmatched: 8. Germline V lookup: CDR1 MDHEN, CDR2 SYDVKM. The chain's CDR3 is CASSRRQGQTDTQYF. CDR3 in DNA: TGTGCCAGCAGCCGCCGACAGGGGCAGACAGATACGCAGTATTTT. Supplemented by reference TRBV28 and TRBJ2-3, the full variable domain reads DVKVTQSSRYLVKRTGEKVFLECVQDMDHENMFWYRQDPGLGLRLIYFSYDVKMKEKGDIPEGYSVSREKKERFSLILESASTNQTSMYLCASSRRQGQTDTQYFGPGTRLTVL.

The V gene is TRBV5-1, the J gene TRBJ1-1; TRBD1 is a possible D gene (5 bases). The CDR3 has 14 residues. With 3 bases removed from V and 4 bases from J, the gap between germline ends came to 13 bases. Germline V CDR1 and CDR2: SGHRS, YFSETQ. The chain's CDR3 is CASSSQGGVTEAFF. CDR3 nucleotide sequence: TGCGCCAGCAGCTCCCAGGGTGGTGTCACTGAAGCTTTCTTT.

V is TRBV19 and J is TRBJ1-5; D is unclear. The germline gives CDR1 LNHDA, CDR2 SQIVND (reference sequence). CDR3 length: 14 residues. Trimming pared 6 bases from V and 3 bases from J, leaving 12 bases between. Written as DNA, the CDR3 is TGTGCCAGTAGACCAGGTGACGCCAATCAGCCCCAGCATTTT. Amino acid sequence: CASRPGDANQPQHF.

This clone showed up just once. The V call is TRBV5-8, the J call TRBJ2-5; 13 nucleotides match TRBD2. After removal of 4 bases from V and 2 bases from J, the junction contained 11 bases not matched to a gene. The CDR3 has 18 residues. The germline CDR1 and CDR2 sequences are SGHTS and YDEGEE. This CDR3 reads CASSRTSGSLMRQETQYF. CDR3 nucleotides: TGTGCCAGCAGCAGGACTAGCGGGAGTTTAATGAGGCAAGAGACCCAGTACTTC.

V and J are TRBV5-8 and TRBJ1-4, with D possibly TRBD1 on 5 matching bases. The CDR3 length is 16 residues. Deletions cut 3 bases from V and 0 bases from J, with 12 bases between. Germline lookup yields CDR1 SGHTS and CDR2 YDEGEE. CDR3 residues: CASSWDWGSTNEKLFF. The CDR3 coding sequence is TGTGCCAGCAGCTGGGACTGGGGGTCAACTAATGAAAAACTGTTTTTT.

The chain recombines TRBV5-1 with TRBJ2-3, with 9 nucleotides matching TRBD2. Germline assignment: CDR1 SGHRS and CDR2 YFSETQ. This CDR3 contains 16 residues. The V and J ends lost 4 bases and 0 bases, in that order; junction bases with no gene match: 6. The CDR3 DNA sequence: TGCGCCAGCAGCCGCCGCGGACTAGCGAGCACAGATACGCAGTATTTT. Translated: CASSRRGLASTDTQYF.

This chain uses TRBV5-4 with TRBJ1-3; a possible D gene is TRBD1 (5 bases). The V and J ends lost 5 bases and 0 bases respectively, with 12 bases between them. CDR3 length equals 15 residues. Looked up from germline, CDR1 is SGHNT and CDR2 is YYREEE (reference sequence). The DNA of the CDR3 is TGTGCCAGCAGTTTATCGACAGTCTCTGGAAACACCATATATTTT. Translating gives CASSLSTVSGNTIYF.

The rearrangement joins TRBV2 to TRBJ2-2, with D perhaps matching TRBD2 (5 bases). Germline V gene data show CDR1 as SNHLY and CDR2 as FYNNEI. The CDR3 covers 13 residues. V dropped 6 bases and J dropped 3 bases, with 8 bases sitting between them. CDR3 sequence reads: CASRGSYTGELFF. The CDR3 coding sequence is TGTGCCAGCAGAGGGAGTTACACCGGGGAGCTGTTTTTT. Full variable domain (outside the CDR3, taken from reference TRBV2 and TRBJ2-2): EPEVTQTPSHQVTQMGQEVILRCVPISNHLYFYWYRQILGQKVEFLVSFYNNEISEKSEIFDDQFSVERPDGSNFTLKIRSTKLEDSAMYFCASRGSYTGELFFGEGSRLTVL.

The J gene is TRBJ1-1, the V gene TRBV19, with TRBD1 identical over 7 bases. J was trimmed by 3 bases and V by 8 bases; bases with no gene match: 12. This CDR3 comprises 15 residues. Germline-derived CDR1 and CDR2 are LNHDA and SQIVND (reference sequence). The CDR3 DNA is TGTGCCAGTTTCATAGGGGGCAGAGTTCACACTGAAGCTTTCTTT. This sequence encodes CASFIGGRVHTEAFF.

CDR3 residues: CASSSRLTDTQYF. CDR3 nucleotide sequence: TGTGCCAGCAGCTCGCGTCTCACAGATACGCAGTATTTT. J is TRBJ2-3 and V is TRBV7-2; D not resolved. The CDR3 spans 13 residues. V lost 4 bases and J lost 2, with 7 bases in between. CDR1 SGHTA and CDR2 FQGNSA come from the germline V gene.

The chain employs TRBV3-1 (or the pseudogene TRBV3-2) and TRBJ1-2, with 9 bases that match TRBD1. The CDR3 is made up of 16 amino acids. Trimming removed 3 bases from V and 6 bases from J; junction bases left unmatched: 11. In germline, CDR1 is LGHDT, CDR2 YNNKEL (reference sequence). CDR3 nucleotides: TGTGCCAGCAGCCACTCAAACTCGGACAGGGGACATGGCTACACCTTC. Protein: CASSHSNSDRGHGYTF.

The chain couples TRBV10-3 to TRBJ2-5, with 9 bases matching TRBD2. From germline, CDR1 is ENHRY and CDR2 SYGVKD. CDR3 length: 15 residues. V trimming: 6 bases; J trimming: 0 bases; junction bases outside the gene matches: 5. DNA of the CDR3: TGTGCCATCAGGCCCGCGGGGGGGGACCAAGAGACCCAGTACTTC. It encodes CAIRPAGGDQETQYF.

The chain recombines TRBV12-5 with TRBJ1-1; 9 bases agree with TRBD1. CDR3 length: 12 amino acids. After removal of 6 bases from V and 11 bases from J, the junction contained 7 bases not matched to a gene. In germline, CDR1 is LGHNT, CDR2 FRNRAP. CDR3 in amino acids: CASGRTGARAFF. The CDR3 bases are TGTGCTAGTGGACGGACAGGGGCCCGCGCTTTCTTT. Full variable domain (remainder filled in from reference TRBV12-5 and TRBJ1-1): DARVTQTPRHKVTEMGQEVTMRCQPILGHNTVFWYRQTMMQGLELLAYFRNRAPLDDSGMPKDRFSAEMPDATLATLKIQPSEPRDSAVYFCASGRTGARAFFGQGTRLTVV.